This TCR beta chain was recovered during a study of T cell responses to AZD1222 COVID-19 vaccine. Germline V gene lookup returns CDR1 MNHNS and CDR2 SASEGT. J lost 4 bases, V lost 4 bases, and 10 bases had no gene match. The CDR3 contains 16 residues. Profiling relied on immunoSEQ multiplex PCR, and the TCRdb table lists in-frame clones only, not all of them. The sample has under 150,000 clones; 90% to 95% are singletons. The chain couples TRBV6-1 to TRBJ1-5; TRBD1 agrees at 7 bases. Sequenced material: peripheral blood, taken on day 0 of AZD1222 vaccination. This receptor was identified in an adult in good health. The chain's CDR3 is CASSVGAGGTNQPQHF. CDR3 nucleotides: TGTGCCAGCAGTGTGGGGGCAGGGGGGACAAATCAGCCCCAGCATTTT.